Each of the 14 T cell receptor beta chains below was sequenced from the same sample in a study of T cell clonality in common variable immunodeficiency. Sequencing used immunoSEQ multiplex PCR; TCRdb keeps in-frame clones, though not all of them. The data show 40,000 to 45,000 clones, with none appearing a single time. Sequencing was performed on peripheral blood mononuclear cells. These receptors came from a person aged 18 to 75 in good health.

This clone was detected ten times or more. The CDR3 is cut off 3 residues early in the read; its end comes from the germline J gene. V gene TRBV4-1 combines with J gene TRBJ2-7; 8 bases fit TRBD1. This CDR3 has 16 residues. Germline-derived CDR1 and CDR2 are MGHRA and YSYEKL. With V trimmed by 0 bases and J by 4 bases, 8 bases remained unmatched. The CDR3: CASSQDPGTGQYEQYF. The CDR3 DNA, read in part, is TGCGCCAGCAGCCAAGATCCGGGGACAGGACAATACGAG.

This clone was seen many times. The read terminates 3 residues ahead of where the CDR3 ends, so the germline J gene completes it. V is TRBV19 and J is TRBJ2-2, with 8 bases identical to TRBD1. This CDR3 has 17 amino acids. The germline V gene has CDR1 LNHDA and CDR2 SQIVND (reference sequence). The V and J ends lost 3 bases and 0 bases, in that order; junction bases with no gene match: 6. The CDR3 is CASSMGDRGANTGELFF. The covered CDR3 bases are TGTGCCAGTAGTATGGGCGACAGGGGCGCGAACACCGGGGAG.

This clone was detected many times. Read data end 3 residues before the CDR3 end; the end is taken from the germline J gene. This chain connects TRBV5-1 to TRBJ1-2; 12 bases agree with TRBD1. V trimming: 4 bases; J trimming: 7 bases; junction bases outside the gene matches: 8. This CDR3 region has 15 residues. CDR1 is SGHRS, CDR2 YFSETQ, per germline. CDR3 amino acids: CASSGWGQGAGGYTF. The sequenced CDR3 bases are TGCGCCAGCAGCGGATGGGGACAGGGGGCTGGTGGC.

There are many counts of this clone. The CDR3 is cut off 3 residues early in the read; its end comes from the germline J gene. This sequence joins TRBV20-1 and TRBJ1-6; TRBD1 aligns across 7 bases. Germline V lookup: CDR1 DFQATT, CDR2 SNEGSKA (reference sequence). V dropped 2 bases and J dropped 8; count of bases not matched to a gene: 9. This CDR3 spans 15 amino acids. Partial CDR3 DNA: TGCAGTGCTAGATCGGGACAGTCCTTTTATTCACCC. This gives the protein CSARSGQSFYSP. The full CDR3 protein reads CSARSGQSFYSPLHF.

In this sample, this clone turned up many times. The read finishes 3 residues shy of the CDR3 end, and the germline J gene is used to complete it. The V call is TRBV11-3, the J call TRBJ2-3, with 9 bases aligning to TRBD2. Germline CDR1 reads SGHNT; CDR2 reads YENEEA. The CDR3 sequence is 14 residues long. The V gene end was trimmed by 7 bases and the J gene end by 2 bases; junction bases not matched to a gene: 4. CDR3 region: CASTGTSYTDTQYF. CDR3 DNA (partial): TGTGCCAGCACCGGGACTAGCTACACAGATACG.

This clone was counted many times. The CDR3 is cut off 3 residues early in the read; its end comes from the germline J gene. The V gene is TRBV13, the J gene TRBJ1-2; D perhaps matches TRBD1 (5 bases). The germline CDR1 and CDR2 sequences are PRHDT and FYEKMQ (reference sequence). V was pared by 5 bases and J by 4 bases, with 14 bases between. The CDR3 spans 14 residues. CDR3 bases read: TGTGCCAGCAGCCAACAGGAATCCCGCTATGGC. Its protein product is CASSQQESRYG. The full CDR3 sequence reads CASSQQESRYGYTF. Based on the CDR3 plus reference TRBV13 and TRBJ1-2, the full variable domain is AAGVIQSPRHLIKEKRETATLKCYPIPRHDTVYWYQQGPGQDPQFLISFYEKMQSDKGSIPDRFSAQQFSDYHSELNMSSLELGDSALYFCASSQQESRYGYTFGSGTRLTVV.

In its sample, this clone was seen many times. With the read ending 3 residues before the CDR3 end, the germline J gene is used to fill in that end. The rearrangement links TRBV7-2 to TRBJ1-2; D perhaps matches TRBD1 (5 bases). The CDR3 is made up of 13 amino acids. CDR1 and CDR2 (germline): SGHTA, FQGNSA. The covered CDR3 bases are TGTGCCAGCAGCTCCAGGGTTTTAGAAGGC. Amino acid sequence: CASSSRVLEG. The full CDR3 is CASSSRVLEGYTF.

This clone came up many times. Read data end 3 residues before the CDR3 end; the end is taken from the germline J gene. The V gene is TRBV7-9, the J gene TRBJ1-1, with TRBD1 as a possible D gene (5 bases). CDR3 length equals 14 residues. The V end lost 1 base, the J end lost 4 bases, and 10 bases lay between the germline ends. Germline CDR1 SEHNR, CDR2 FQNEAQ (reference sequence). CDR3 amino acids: CASSLDGGSTEAFF. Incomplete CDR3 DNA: TGTGCCAGCAGCTTAGACGGGGGGAGCACTGAA.

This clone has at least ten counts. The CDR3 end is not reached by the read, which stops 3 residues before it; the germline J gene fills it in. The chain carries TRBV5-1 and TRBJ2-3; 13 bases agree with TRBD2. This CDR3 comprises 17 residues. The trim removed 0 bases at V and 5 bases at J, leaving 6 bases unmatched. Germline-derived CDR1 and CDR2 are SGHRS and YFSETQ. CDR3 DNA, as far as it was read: TGCGCCAGCAGCTTGGGTCTACTAGCGGGAGGGGAAGATACG. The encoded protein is CASSLGLLAGGEDT. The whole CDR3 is CASSLGLLAGGEDTQYF.

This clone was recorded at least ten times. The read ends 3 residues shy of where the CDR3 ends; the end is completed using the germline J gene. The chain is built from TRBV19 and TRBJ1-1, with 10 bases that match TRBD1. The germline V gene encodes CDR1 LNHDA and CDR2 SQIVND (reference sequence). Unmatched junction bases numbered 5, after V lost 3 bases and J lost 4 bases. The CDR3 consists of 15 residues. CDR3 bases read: TGTGCCAGTAGTATTACCCGGACAGGGGGCACTGAA. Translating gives CASSITRTGGTE. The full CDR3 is CASSITRTGGTEAFF.

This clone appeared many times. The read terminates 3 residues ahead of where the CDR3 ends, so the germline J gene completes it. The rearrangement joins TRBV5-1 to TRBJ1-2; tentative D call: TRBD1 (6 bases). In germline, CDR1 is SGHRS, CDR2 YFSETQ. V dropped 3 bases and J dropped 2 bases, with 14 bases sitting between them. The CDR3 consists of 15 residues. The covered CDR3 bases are TGCGCCAGCAGCTCAAACTTAAGGGGGAACTATGGC. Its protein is CASSSNLRGNYG. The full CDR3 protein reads CASSSNLRGNYGYTF.

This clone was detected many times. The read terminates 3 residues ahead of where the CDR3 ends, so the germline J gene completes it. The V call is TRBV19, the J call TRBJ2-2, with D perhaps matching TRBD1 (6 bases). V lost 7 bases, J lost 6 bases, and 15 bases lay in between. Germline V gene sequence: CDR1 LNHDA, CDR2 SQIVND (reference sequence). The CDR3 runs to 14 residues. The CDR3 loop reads CASNRRGFAGELFF. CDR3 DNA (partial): TGTGCCAGTAATCGCAGGGGATTCGCCGGGGAG.

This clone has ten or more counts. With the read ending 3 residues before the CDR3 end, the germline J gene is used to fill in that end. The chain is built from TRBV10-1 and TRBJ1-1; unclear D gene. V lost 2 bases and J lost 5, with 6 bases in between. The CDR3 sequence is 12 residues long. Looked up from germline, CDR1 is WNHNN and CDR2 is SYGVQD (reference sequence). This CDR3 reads CASSETGTEAFF. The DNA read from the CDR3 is TGCGCCAGCAGTGAGACGGGTACTGAA.

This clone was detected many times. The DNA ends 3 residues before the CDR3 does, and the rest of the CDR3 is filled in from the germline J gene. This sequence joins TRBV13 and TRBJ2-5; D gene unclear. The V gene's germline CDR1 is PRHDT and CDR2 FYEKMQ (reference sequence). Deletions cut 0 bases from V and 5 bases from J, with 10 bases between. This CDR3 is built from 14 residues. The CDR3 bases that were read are TGTGCCAGCAGCTTAGGCCAGGCTGGGGAGACC. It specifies CASSLGQAGET. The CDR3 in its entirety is CASSLGQAGETQYF.